This is a list of T cell receptor beta chains from one sample in a study of cytomegalovirus exposure and HLA in healthy donors. The method was immunoSEQ multiplex PCR; TCRdb's version includes in-frame clones alone and lacks a portion of them. The data contain about 68,000 clones, more than 80% of them singletons. The material sequenced was PBMCs. All receptors derive from a human donor in good health. Each CDR3 is given with its conserved first and last residue. Each record gives: CDR3 protein, CDR3 DNA, V gene, clone size, D gene, J gene. The D gene is left open where the match is weak. Size tells how often a clone was seen (once, few, many) or the class of an expanded clone, and some rows leave it out.

cdr3_aa: CASSLDGQGGTEKLFF; cdr3_nt: TGCGCCAGCAGCTTGGACGGACAGGGGGGGACGGAAAAACTGTTTTTT; v_call: TRBV5-1; clone_size: -; d_call: TRBD1; j_call: TRBJ1-4
cdr3_aa: CASSLPVVGANVLTF; cdr3_nt: TGTGCCAGCAGTCTCCCGGTGGTCGGGGCCAACGTCCTGACTTTC; v_call: TRBV5-4; clone_size: -; d_call: -; j_call: TRBJ2-6
cdr3_aa: CASSIGGYGDSPLHF; cdr3_nt: TGTGCCAGTAGTATAGGAGGGTATGGGGATTCACCCCTCCACTTT; v_call: TRBV19; clone_size: once; d_call: -; j_call: TRBJ1-6
cdr3_aa: CASSLGGGGVVAGNTIYF; cdr3_nt: TGTGCCAGCAGCTTAGGGGGTGGGGGGGTAGTCGCTGGAAACACCATATATTTT; v_call: TRBV7-2; clone_size: -; d_call: -; j_call: TRBJ1-3
cdr3_aa: CASSYSTGYEQYF; cdr3_nt: TGTGCCAGCAGTTACTCGACAGGTTACGAGCAGTACTTC; v_call: TRBV6-5; clone_size: -; d_call: -; j_call: TRBJ2-7
cdr3_aa: CASSPWTGSISYEQYF; cdr3_nt: TGTGCCAGCAGCCCATGGACAGGCTCTATCTCCTACGAGCAGTACTTC; v_call: TRBV11-2; clone_size: few; d_call: TRBD1; j_call: TRBJ2-7
cdr3_aa: CARWGLNEKLFF; cdr3_nt: TGCGCCCGGTGGGGGCTTAATGAAAAACTGTTTTTT; v_call: TRBV23-1; clone_size: -; d_call: -; j_call: TRBJ1-4
cdr3_aa: CSVGQGNGYTF; cdr3_nt: TGCAGCGTCGGACAGGGGAATGGCTACACCTTC; v_call: TRBV29-1; clone_size: -; d_call: TRBD1; j_call: TRBJ1-2
cdr3_aa: CASSEHSGSTDTQYF; cdr3_nt: TGTGCCAGCAGTGAACACAGCGGGAGCACAGATACGCAGTATTTT; v_call: TRBV6-1; clone_size: -; d_call: -; j_call: TRBJ2-3
cdr3_aa: CASGVRTSTDTQYF; cdr3_nt: TGCGCCAGCGGAGTGAGGACTAGCACAGATACGCAGTATTTT; v_call: TRBV5-1; clone_size: -; d_call: -; j_call: TRBJ2-3
cdr3_aa: CASSDGQDSTDTQYF; cdr3_nt: TGTGCCAGCAGTGACGGCCAGGATAGCACAGATACGCAGTATTTT; v_call: TRBV6-4; clone_size: few; d_call: -; j_call: TRBJ2-3
cdr3_aa: CAWTKDRGEQYF; cdr3_nt: TGTGCCTGGACCAAAGATCGCGGCGAGCAGTACTTC; v_call: TRBV30; clone_size: once; d_call: -; j_call: TRBJ2-7
cdr3_aa: CASSSPAGASYNEQFF; cdr3_nt: TGTGCCAGCAGCTCTCCAGCGGGGGCCTCCTACAATGAGCAGTTCTTC; v_call: TRBV7-9; clone_size: -; d_call: TRBD2; j_call: TRBJ2-1
cdr3_aa: CASSTGTSGVLYEQYF; cdr3_nt: TGCGCCAGCAGCACGGGGACTAGCGGGGTGCTCTACGAGCAGTACTTC; v_call: TRBV5-1; clone_size: -; d_call: TRBD2; j_call: TRBJ2-7
cdr3_aa: CASSLVSSGSYEQYF; cdr3_nt: TGCGCCAGCAGCTTGGTTTCGTCAGGATCCTACGAGCAGTACTTC; v_call: TRBV5-1; clone_size: -; d_call: -; j_call: TRBJ2-7
cdr3_aa: CASHGTGNYGYTF; cdr3_nt: TGTGCCAGCCACGGGACAGGAAACTATGGCTACACCTTC; v_call: TRBV28; clone_size: -; d_call: TRBD1; j_call: TRBJ1-2
cdr3_aa: CASSEGGAWGTQHF; cdr3_nt: TGTGCCAGTAGTGAAGGGGGGGCCTGGGGGACCCAGCATTTT; v_call: TRBV19; clone_size: -; d_call: -; j_call: TRBJ1-5
cdr3_aa: CASSQGSYQPQHF; cdr3_nt: TGTGCCAGCTCCCAGGGTAGTTATCAGCCCCAGCATTTT; v_call: TRBV18; clone_size: -; d_call: -; j_call: TRBJ1-5